A selection of T cell receptor beta chains follows, all from one sample in a study of T cells in Graves' hyperthyroidism and ophthalmopathy. TCRdb re-derived calls from the multiplex PCR reads in MiXCR, one entry per CDR3 protein. The sample shows 750,000 to 900,000 distinct CDR3 sequences, about 38% of them seen only once. Sequencing used blood. All receptors derive from a man aged 18 to 30 with Graves' hyperthyroidism. Both conserved end residues are part of each CDR3. A D gene is named only where the DNA matches it firmly. Not all rows give a size; the values are once, few, many and, for expanded clones, a class.

abundance: -; v_gene: TRBV10-3; j_gene: TRBJ2-7; d_gene: -; CDR3aa: CASSPHWGEQYF; CDR3nt: TGTGCCAGCAGCCCACACTGGGGTGAGCAGTACTTC
abundance: -; v_gene: TRBV7-2; j_gene: TRBJ2-5; d_gene: TRBD2; CDR3aa: CASSSSGPRTQYF; CDR3nt: TGTGCCAGCAGCTCTAGCGGACCTCGGACCCAGTACTTC
abundance: -; v_gene: TRBV7-9; j_gene: TRBJ2-3; d_gene: TRBD1; CDR3aa: CASSWTGADTQYF; CDR3nt: TGTGCCAGCAGCTGGACAGGCGCAGATACGCAGTATTTT
abundance: -; v_gene: TRBV7-2; j_gene: TRBJ1-2; d_gene: -; CDR3aa: CASSFGQRGYTF; CDR3nt: TGTGCCAGCAGCTTCGGACAGCGCGGCTACACCTTC
abundance: -; v_gene: TRBV7-9; j_gene: TRBJ2-2; d_gene: TRBD1; CDR3aa: CASSTGVVTGELFF; CDR3nt: TGTGCCAGCAGCACAGGGGTTGTCACCGGGGAGCTGTTTTTT
abundance: -; v_gene: TRBV12-3/TRBV12-4; j_gene: TRBJ2-6; d_gene: TRBD1; CDR3aa: CASRRDRTSGANVLTF; CDR3nt: TGTGCCAGCCGCCGGGACAGGACCTCTGGGGCCAACGTCCTGACTTTC
abundance: many; v_gene: TRBV29-1; j_gene: TRBJ1-1; d_gene: TRBD1; CDR3aa: CSSPGGAGTEAFF; CDR3nt: TGCAGCTCCCCAGGGGGCGCGGGGACTGAAGCTTTCTTT
abundance: few; v_gene: TRBV7-8; j_gene: TRBJ2-7; d_gene: TRBD2; CDR3aa: CASSLGGLAVREQYF; CDR3nt: TGTGCCAGCAGCTTAGGGGGACTAGCGGTTAGAGAGCAGTACTTC
abundance: few; v_gene: TRBV20-1; j_gene: TRBJ1-2; d_gene: TRBD1; CDR3aa: CSANRGRDGYTF; CDR3nt: TGCAGTGCAAACAGGGGGCGAGATGGCTACACCTTC
abundance: -; v_gene: TRBV7-8; j_gene: TRBJ2-5; d_gene: -; CDR3aa: CASSLGGWISETQYF; CDR3nt: TGTGCCAGCAGCTTAGGAGGGTGGATTTCGGAGACCCAGTACTTC